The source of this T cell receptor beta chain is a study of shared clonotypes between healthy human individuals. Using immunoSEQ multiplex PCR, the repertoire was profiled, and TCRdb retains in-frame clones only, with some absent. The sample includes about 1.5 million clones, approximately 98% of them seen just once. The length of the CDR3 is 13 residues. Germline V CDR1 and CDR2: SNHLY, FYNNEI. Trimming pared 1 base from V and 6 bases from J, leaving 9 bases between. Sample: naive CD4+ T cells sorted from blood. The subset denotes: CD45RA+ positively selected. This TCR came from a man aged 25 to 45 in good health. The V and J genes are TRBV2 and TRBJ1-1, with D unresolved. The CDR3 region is CASSEEAFAEAFF. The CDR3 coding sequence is TGTGCCAGCAGTGAAGAGGCTTTTGCTGAAGCTTTCTTT. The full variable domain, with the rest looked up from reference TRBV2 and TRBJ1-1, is EPEVTQTPSHQVTQMGQEVILRCVPISNHLYFYWYRQILGQKVEFLVSFYNNEISEKSEIFDDQFSVERPDGSNFTLKIRSTKLEDSAMYFCASSEEAFAEAFFGQGTRLTVV.